The T cell receptor (beta chain) described here comes from a study of long-term antiretroviral therapy in people with HIV. About this clone: The antigen remains undetermined.

Germline CDR1 MNHEY, CDR2 SVGAGI. Between the trimmed V and J ends, which lost 7 bases and 5 bases, there was a span of 14 bases. This CDR3 region has 13 residues. Survey-level immunoSEQ v3.0 assays were run. TCRdb's copy holds only in-frame clones and misses some; the assay was immunoSEQ multiplex PCR. The sample yields tens of thousands of clones, approximately 95% seen once. Findings of the study overall: In samples taken after ART, diversity increased but remained below transplant donor control levels.

Sequencing used unsorted PBMCs, obtained 7.6 years after starting antiretroviral therapy. The rearrangement uses TRBV6-5 and TRBJ1-2, with a possible D match to TRBD1 (5 bases). This receptor was obtained from a middle-aged woman with HIV. CDR3 nucleotide sequence: TGTGCCAGCATTGGTACAGGACTTTATGGCTACACCTTC. Protein product: CASIGTGLYGYTF.